This T cell receptor beta chain was sequenced in a study of OX40 agonist ivuxolimab in advanced cancers. For the study at large: The patients received ivuxolimab by intravenous route every 2 weeks at 0.01 to 10 mg/kg. Partial responses were achieved by three patients: one hepatocellular carcinoma, two cutaneous melanoma.

Baseline was the first blood sampling point, followed by cycle 4 day 1 and cycle 7 day 1. The ends were cut back, 5 bases at V and 5 bases at J, with 12 bases in the middle. The CDR3 contains 12 residues. From germline, CDR1 is SQVTM and CDR2 ANQGSEA. Points from the study as a whole: Clones of CD4+ and CD8+ blood T cells grew by week 6 at doses of 0.1 to 3.0 mg/kg.

This clone was seen more than once but under ten times. Its matching antigen is unknown. Assay used: immunoSEQ multiplex PCR; TCRdb lists only in-frame clones, some missing. The sample lists 50,000 or so clones, approximately 80% occurring once. This specimen was CD4+ or CD8+ T cells sorted from blood, taken in a trial of the OX40 agonist ivuxolimab. The source of this sequence is an adult with an advanced solid tumor such as melanoma, head and neck, liver or kidney cancer. This chain uses TRBV29-1 with TRBJ2-5; D not certain. CDR3 residues: CSVLKPTETQYF. CDR3 DNA: TGCAGCGTTTTGAAACCCACCGAGACCCAGTACTTC.